This paragraph reports one TCR beta chain. This specimen comes from a study of blood T cell repertoires in COVID-19. The overall study: Acute and convalescent COVID-19 specimens originated in the United States, Italy and Spain.

Sequencing used immunoSEQ multiplex PCR; TCRdb keeps in-frame clones, though not all of them. Here the sample spans about 25,000 clones, around 90% being singletons. This CDR3 is 14 amino acids long. Germline V gene lookup returns CDR1 SGHNT and CDR2 YYREEE (reference sequence). V lost 4 bases, J lost 1 base, and 11 bases lay in between. Specimen: peripheral blood. The source of this sequence is a man in his 70s with active COVID-19. The rearrangement joins TRBV5-4 to TRBJ1-2; weak D call: TRBD1 (5 bases). CDR3 in amino acids: CASSPDQGNYGYTF. The CDR3 DNA reads as TGTGCCAGCAGCCCCGACCAGGGTAACTATGGCTACACCTTC.